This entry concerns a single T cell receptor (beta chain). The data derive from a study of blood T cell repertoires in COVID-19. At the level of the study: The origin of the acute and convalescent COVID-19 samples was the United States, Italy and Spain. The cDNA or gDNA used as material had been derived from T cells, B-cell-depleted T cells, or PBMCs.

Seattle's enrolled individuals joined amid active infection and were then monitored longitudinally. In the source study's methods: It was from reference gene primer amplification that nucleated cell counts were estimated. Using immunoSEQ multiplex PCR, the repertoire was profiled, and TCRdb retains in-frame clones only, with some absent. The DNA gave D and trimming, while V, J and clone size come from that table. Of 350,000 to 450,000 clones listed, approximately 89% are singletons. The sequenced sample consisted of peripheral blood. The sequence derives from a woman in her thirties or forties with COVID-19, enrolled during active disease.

The CDR3 bases are TGTGCCAGCAGCTTCCCTCTGCGGACAGCCTCTGGGAAAAATCAGCCCCAGCATTTT. Amino acids: CASSFPLRTASGKNQPQHF. This rearrangement joins TRBV28 to TRBJ1-5; TRBD1 might be the D (6 bases). Per the germline V gene, CDR1 is MDHEN and CDR2 is SYDVKM. The CDR3 totals 19 residues. V dropped 6 bases and J dropped 4 bases, with 28 bases sitting between them.